Here is one TCR beta chain with its context. Its antigen is undetermined. The CDR3 is made up of 15 amino acids. Germline loops: CDR1 MDHEN, CDR2 SYDVKM. Trimming took 11 bases from V and 9 from J; bases not matched to a gene: 16. The assay was immunoSEQ multiplex PCR, and TCRdb's table has in-frame clones only and misses some. Altogether about a million clones are present, roughly 80% being singletons, with the ten largest covering 0.89%. The data stem from a study of shared clonotypes between healthy human individuals. The study, taken as a whole, reports: Relative to memory subsets, naive subsets generally showed larger estimated richness. Generation of non-shared clonotypes was less probable than generation of clonotypes shared by all four donors.

The J gene is TRBJ2-1, the V gene TRBV28; 10 bases fit TRBD1. The sample consisted of memory CD4+ T cells from PBMCs. Sample subset: CD45RA-negative fraction. This receptor was taken from a man between 18 and 29 years old in good health. Some clones in this sample may be carry-over from other donors' samples. Here the CDR3 reads CAAHPRTGGRGEQFF. The CDR3 coding sequence is TGTGCCGCTCACCCGCGGACAGGGGGGAGGGGTGAGCAGTTCTTC.